What follows is one TCR beta chain and its context. This specimen comes from a study of blood T cell repertoires in COVID-19. As for the study in general: The United States, Italy and Spain provided the acute and convalescent COVID-19 samples. Sources were T cells, B-cell-depleted T cells, or PBMCs; the material itself was cDNA or gDNA.

Sequenced by immunoSEQ multiplex PCR; TCRdb stores in-frame clones only, minus some. This table holds some 200,000 clones, about 80% found once. The CDR3 is 15 amino acids. V gave up 4 bases and J gave up 2 bases, with 16 bases separating them. CDR1 SGHRS and CDR2 YFSETQ come from the germline V gene. This clonotype was obtained from a woman under 40 who had recovered from COVID-19. Sequencing used peripheral blood. The chain couples TRBV5-1 to TRBJ2-7, with D maybe TRBD2 (6 bases). CDR3 region: CASSGPGGGAYEQYF. Here the CDR3 DNA reads TGCGCCAGCAGCGGCCCTGGGGGAGGTGCCTACGAGCAGTACTTC.